These 11 T cell receptor beta chains were sequenced from one sample in a study of blood T cell repertoires in COVID-19. TCRdb keeps only in-frame clones here, not all; method: immunoSEQ multiplex PCR. The sample contains some 150,000 clones, approximately 78% of which appear only once. Sequencing used peripheral blood. Receptors originate from a woman of 80 years or more with acute or convalescent COVID-19.

Notes on this clone: Other DNA sequences in the same sample also yield this CDR3. V gene TRBV5-4 combines with J gene TRBJ1-1, with D possibly TRBD1 on 6 matching bases. This CDR3 has 13 residues. Germline CDR1 reads SGHNT; CDR2 reads YYREEE (reference sequence). V was pared by 5 bases and J by 1 base, with 9 bases between. The CDR3 loop reads CASSTRGNTEAFF. In DNA, the CDR3 is TGTGCCAGCAGTACCAGGGGGAACACTGAAGCTTTCTTT.

This clone was recorded only once. The rearrangement joins TRBV2 to TRBJ1-6; 7 bases align to TRBD1. Germline CDR1 SNHLY, CDR2 FYNNEI. Trimming cost V 7 bases and J 7 bases; bases outside gene matches: 10. The CDR3 totals 15 residues. In DNA form, the CDR3 reads TGTGCCAGCAATCGTCTTGGACAGGAGAATTCACCCCTCCACTTT. This sequence encodes CASNRLGQENSPLHF.

As concerns this clone: One end of the junction varies from germline; a read error may be responsible. The chain couples TRBV3-1 (or the pseudogene TRBV3-2) to TRBJ2-1; the D gene is possibly TRBD1 (5 bases). Germline V gene data show CDR1 as LGHDT and CDR2 as YNNKEL (reference sequence). This CDR3 is built from 15 residues. The CDR3 protein is CASSQGLWGPPQQFF. The CDR3 nucleotides read TGTGCCAGCAGTCAAGGGCTATGGGGCCCCCCGCAGCAGTTCTTC.

The V and J genes are TRBV5-6 and TRBJ2-1; 9 positions agree with TRBD2. V shed 1 base, J shed 9 bases, and the junction held 14 bases outside the gene matches. The CDR3 length is 17 residues. The germline CDR1 and CDR2 sequences are SGHDT and YYEEEE. The CDR3 DNA reads TGTGCCAGCAGCTTGTTGGGTTTCGGACTAGCGCGAGGTGAGCAGTTCTTC. Translated, it gives CASSLLGFGLARGEQFF.

The chain couples TRBV2 to TRBJ2-3, with D maybe TRBD2 (5 bases). Germline values: CDR1 SNHLY, CDR2 FYNNEI. The germline V and J ends were trimmed by 8 bases and 0 bases, with 18 bases remaining between them. There are 16 residues in the CDR3. The CDR3 nucleotides are TGTGCCAGCGCGCACGTTTTGCGGGCCAGCACAGATACGCAGTATTTT. Residues: CASAHVLRASTDTQYF.

The rearrangement links TRBV25-1 to TRBJ2-7; 7 bases map to TRBD1. The CDR3 consists of 13 residues. Per germline, CDR1 MGHDK and CDR2 SYGVNS. V trimming: 10 bases; J trimming: 6 bases; junction bases outside the gene matches: 12. The CDR3 is CAIRTGSRGEQYF. Here the CDR3 DNA reads TGTGCCATCAGGACAGGCTCTAGGGGCGAGCAGTACTTC.

This clone is a singleton in its sample. The chain links TRBV5-1 to TRBJ2-1, with TRBD2 as a possible D gene (6 bases). V was clipped by 0 bases and J by 4 bases, with 11 bases between them. Per germline, CDR1 SGHRS and CDR2 YFSETQ. The CDR3 runs 15 residues. Here the CDR3 DNA reads TGCGCCAGCAGCTTGGAGGCAGGGAGGTACAATGAGCAGTTCTTC. This sequence encodes CASSLEAGRYNEQFF.

This clone was seen a few times. The rearrangement uses TRBV5-4 and TRBJ1-2; possibly TRBD1 for D (5 bases). This CDR3 is built from 13 residues. Germline CDR1 and CDR2: SGHNT and YYREEE (reference sequence). V lost 0 bases and J 6 bases, leaving 9 bases between the germline ends. CDR3 nucleotide sequence: TGTGCCAGCAGCTTGGGGGGCCAGGATGGCTACACCTTC. It is translated as CASSLGGQDGYTF.

The chain joins TRBV19 to TRBJ2-7; 12 bases fit TRBD2. The V and J ends lost 6 bases and 3 bases, in that order; junction bases with no gene match: 3. The CDR3 extends over 14 amino acids. Germline CDR1 reads LNHDA; CDR2 reads SQIVND (reference sequence). The CDR3: CASSRLAGDYEQYF. The CDR3 DNA reads TGTGCCAGTAGCCGACTAGCGGGAGACTACGAGCAGTACTTC. Full variable domain (rest looked up from reference TRBV19 and TRBJ2-7): DGGITQSPKYLFRKEGQNVTLSCEQNLNHDAMYWYRQDPGQGLRLIYYSQIVNDFQKGDIAEGYSVSREKKESFPLTVTSAQKNPTAFYLCASSRLAGDYEQYFGPGTRLTVT.

This chain links TRBV27 with TRBJ2-7, with TRBD1 matching 7 bases. The CDR3 is 14 residues long. The V gene's germline CDR1 is MNHEY and CDR2 SMNVEV (reference sequence). V shed 3 bases and J 5 bases; nucleotides not matched to a gene: 7. CDR3 DNA: TGTGCCAGCAGTTTCTATAAGGGGGCCCACGAGCAGTACTTC. This sequence encodes CASSFYKGAHEQYF.

The chain recombines TRBV19 with TRBJ2-3; the D gene is possibly TRBD1 (6 bases). V gave up 6 bases and J gave up 1 base, with 14 bases separating them. CDR1 and CDR2 from the germline V gene are LNHDA and SQIVND (reference sequence). The CDR3 spans 15 residues. The DNA of the CDR3 is TGTGCCAGTAGCCGACAGGCCGCACGCACAGATACGCAGTATTTT. It specifies CASSRQAARTDTQYF. Filled out from reference TRBV19 and TRBJ2-3, the complete variable domain reads DGGITQSPKYLFRKEGQNVTLSCEQNLNHDAMYWYRQDPGQGLRLIYYSQIVNDFQKGDIAEGYSVSREKKESFPLTVTSAQKNPTAFYLCASSRQAARTDTQYFGPGTRLTVL.